Sequencing of this TCR beta chain was carried out in a study of CD4 and CD8 cells across lung adenocarcinoma regions. The CDR3 is 16 residues long. V lost 6 bases and J lost 3; bases outside the gene matches: 9. Germline CDR1 is MNHNS and CDR2 is SASEGT. TCRdb independently ran MiXCR on the PCR reads; one entry per CDR3 protein. The sample includes around 3,700 distinct CDR3 sequences, around 60% of them seen just once. The patients had localized lung adenocarcinoma, a non-small cell subtype. This clonotype originated in a female donor with lung adenocarcinoma. The CD4 and CD8 labels of this study may be unreliable. The chain employs TRBV6-1 and TRBJ2-3; 10 nucleotides match TRBD2. The sequencing input was CD8+ T cells from the margin of a lung tumor. CDR3: CASRLSLTSGTDTQYF. Here the CDR3 DNA reads TGTGCCAGCAGACTCTCCTTGACTAGCGGGACAGATACGCAGTATTTT.